The 22 T cell receptor beta chains presented below share a single source sample, sequenced in a study of cytomegalovirus exposure and HLA in healthy donors. In the PCR, 60 Vbeta and 13 Jbeta primers were used. TCRdb's table, derived via immunoSEQ multiplex PCR, lists solely in-frame clones and lacks some. The sample has tens of thousands of clones; 75% to 85% are singletons. Sequences were obtained from PBMCs. These receptors were collected from a man aged 50 or older in good health and CMV-seropositive.

The chain combines TRBV10-3 with TRBJ2-7; 7 bases are a match to TRBD1. This CDR3 is 13 amino acids long. Per the germline V gene, CDR1 is ENHRY and CDR2 is SYGVKD. The junction had 8 bases not matched to a gene; V was cut back by 6 bases and J by 6 bases. CDR3 sequence reads: CAISRDSGAEQYF. CDR3 in DNA: TGTGCCATCAGCCGGGACAGCGGAGCCGAGCAGTACTTC.

This chain links TRBV5-1 with TRBJ2-5; D possibly corresponds to TRBD1 (5 bases). Germline values: CDR1 SGHRS, CDR2 YFSETQ. This CDR3 is built from 14 residues. V lost 1 base, J lost 2 bases, and 9 bases lay in between. The CDR3 DNA reads as TGCGCCAGCAGCTTGTCTTCAGGGCAAGAGACCCAGTACTTC. Its protein product is CASSLSSGQETQYF.

This clone came up once. The V call is TRBV15, the J call TRBJ2-7; 8 bases match TRBD2. CDR1 and CDR2 from the germline V gene are LNHNV and YYDKDF (reference sequence). Trimming took 0 bases from V and 6 from J; bases not matched to a gene: 19. This CDR3 has 19 amino acids. DNA for the CDR3: TGTGCCACCAGCAGAGATATCCGGTTCGGGGAGCGGGAGTATCCCGAGCAGTACTTC. Its protein is CATSRDIRFGEREYPEQYF.

The chain recombines TRBV19 with TRBJ2-2; TRBD2 agrees at 9 bases. The V gene end was trimmed by 10 bases and the J gene end by 6 bases; junction bases not matched to a gene: 9. The CDR3 is 14 amino acids. CDR1 is LNHDA, CDR2 SQIVND, per germline (reference sequence). This CDR3 is CATRSGRVAGELFF. The CDR3 coding sequence is TGTGCCACCCGTAGCGGGAGAGTGGCCGGGGAGCTGTTTTTT.

The chain employs TRBV18 and TRBJ2-1; no clear D gene. The CDR3 extends over 15 amino acids. CDR1 and CDR2 (germline): KGHSH, LQKENI. V was cut by 3 bases and J by 2 bases, with 11 bases left in between. CDR3 bases: TGTGCCAGCTCACCTTATGCGTCTGCCTACAATGAGCAGTTCTTC. Translation: CASSPYASAYNEQFF.

CDR3 nucleotides: TGTGCCAGCAGGTCTAGCGGCACAGATACGCAGTATTTT. Its translation is CASRSSGTDTQYF. The gene calls are TRBV6-5 and TRBJ2-3, with D maybe TRBD2 (6 bases). Per germline, CDR1 MNHEY and CDR2 SVGAGI. The CDR3 covers 13 residues. Between the trimmed V and J ends, which lost 6 bases and 1 base, there was a span of 8 bases.

This clone has a handful of counts. A read error is the likely source, as a far larger clone sits one nucleotide away. The chain joins TRBV7-6 to TRBJ2-1; D unclear. The germline V gene encodes CDR1 SGHVS and CDR2 FNYEAQ. There are 17 residues in the CDR3. Trimming cost V 5 bases and J 3 bases, with 20 bases left between them. CDR3 nucleotide sequence: TGTGCCAGCAGCCAAGATATGATCGTACTCATCTACAATGAGCAGTTCTTC. Translation gives CASSQDMIVLIYNEQFF.

The table lists this clone with a few counts. The V gene is TRBV29-1, the J gene TRBJ2-3; no reliable D call. This CDR3 has 14 amino acids. Germline V gene data show CDR1 as SQVTM and CDR2 as ANQGSEA. V was cut by 7 bases and J by 7 bases, with 21 bases left in between. In nucleotides, the CDR3 is TGCAGCGCCGGAAGCCCTCCCAGCGATAATACGCAGTATTTT. Protein sequence: CSAGSPPSDNTQYF.

This clone was seen more than once but under ten times. The chain combines TRBV5-4 with TRBJ1-1; D remains ambiguous. Germline loops: CDR1 SGHNT, CDR2 YYREEE (reference sequence). This CDR3 has 15 residues. The germline V and J ends were trimmed by 3 bases and 0 bases, with 12 bases remaining between them. CDR3: CASSSGNLLNTEAFF. In DNA form, the CDR3 reads TGTGCCAGCAGCTCGGGGAACCTCCTGAACACTGAAGCTTTCTTT.

The table lists this clone with a few counts. The genes are TRBV13 and TRBJ2-7; 13 positions match TRBD2. Germline lookup yields CDR1 PRHDT and CDR2 FYEKMQ (reference sequence). The length of the CDR3 is 17 residues. V lost 5 bases, J lost 2 bases, and 9 bases stayed unmatched. As DNA, the CDR3 is TGTGCCAGCAGCATTGGACTAGCGGGGGCCCCAACCTACGAGCAGTACTTC. Its protein is CASSIGLAGAPTYEQYF.

The genes are TRBV27 and TRBJ2-5; D is possibly TRBD1 (5 bases). The CDR3 has 14 amino acids. In germline, CDR1 is MNHEY, CDR2 SMNVEV (reference sequence). Trimming pared 6 bases from V and 4 bases from J, leaving 15 bases between. CDR3 loop: CASRGQGPRETQYF. The CDR3, as DNA: TGTGCCAGCAGGGGCCAGGGTCCTCGAGAGACCCAGTACTTC.

CDR3 amino acids: CASRLTGSYGYTF. The CDR3 DNA sequence: TGTGCCAGCAGACTGACAGGGTCGTATGGCTACACCTTC. The rearrangement joins TRBV5-5 to TRBJ1-2, with 7 bases matching TRBD1. V lost 5 bases, J lost 5 bases, and 6 bases stayed unmatched. The CDR3 spans 13 residues. Germline lookup yields CDR1 SGHKS and CDR2 YYEKEE (reference sequence).

This chain links TRBV28 with TRBJ2-7; D gene unclear. The CDR3 covers 14 residues. V gave up 6 bases and J gave up 2 bases, with 14 bases separating them. Per germline, CDR1 MDHEN and CDR2 SYDVKM. CDR3: CASSLPPRAYEQYF. The CDR3 bases are TGTGCCAGCAGCCTCCCGCCCCGGGCCTACGAGCAGTACTTC.

This clone was seen a handful of times. The chain uses TRBV7-3 and TRBJ1-5; 7 bases map to TRBD1. There are 17 residues in the CDR3. Germline V gene lookup returns CDR1 SGHTA and CDR2 FQGTGA. V lost 5 bases to trimming and J lost 0 bases; unmatched junction nucleotides: 10. The CDR3 nucleotides are TGTGCCAGCAGCCAGGGGGACACCCTTAATAGCAATCAGCCCCAGCATTTT. The encoded protein is CASSQGDTLNSNQPQHF.

A note on this clone: At one end the junction does not follow the germline gene, possibly because of a read error. The rearrangement uses TRBV7-7 and TRBJ2-2; D is unresolved. Germline V lookup: CDR1 SSHAT, CDR2 FNYEAQ (reference sequence). The CDR3 has 14 amino acids. The CDR3 region has the DNA TGTGCTAGCAGCTTAGAACTGAACACCGGGGAGCTGTTTTTT. Protein product: CASSLELNTGELFF.

This rearrangement joins TRBV5-1 to TRBJ2-6; no clear D. Trimming took off 4 bases at V and 4 bases at J, with 12 bases between the two ends. This CDR3 comprises 15 residues. CDR1 is SGHRS and CDR2 is YFSETQ in the germline V gene. CDR3 in amino acids: CASSPTASGANVLTF. The CDR3 region has the DNA TGCGCCAGCAGCCCCACAGCTTCAGGGGCCAACGTCCTGACTTTC.

This chain connects TRBV5-1 to TRBJ2-5; 11 bases agree with TRBD1. This CDR3 has 15 amino acids. Germline assignment: CDR1 SGHRS and CDR2 YFSETQ. Losses at the gene ends were 0 bases for V and 3 bases for J; bases not matched to a gene: 1. CDR3 residues: CASSLGTGGEETQYF. The CDR3 DNA sequence: TGCGCCAGCAGCTTGGGGACAGGGGGCGAAGAGACCCAGTACTTC.

This chain uses TRBV9 with TRBJ1-5; 8 bases agree with TRBD1. CDR1 SGDLS and CDR2 YYNGEE come from the germline V gene. The CDR3 consists of 14 residues. V trimming: 3 bases; J trimming: 4 bases; junction bases outside the gene matches: 3. CDR3 amino acids: CASSAGQENQPQHF. The CDR3, as DNA: TGTGCCAGCAGCGCGGGACAGGAAAATCAGCCCCAGCATTTT.

This sequence joins TRBV30 and TRBJ2-7, with TRBD2 matching over 8 bases. In germline, CDR1 is GTSNPN, CDR2 SVGIG (reference sequence). Losses at the gene ends were 2 bases for V and 6 bases for J; bases not matched to a gene: 12. There are 15 residues in the CDR3. This chain's CDR3 is CAWSPRGAGVCEQYF. The CDR3 DNA reads TGTGCCTGGAGTCCCCGTGGAGCGGGAGTCTGCGAGCAGTACTTC.

This clone turned up a few times. The J gene is TRBJ2-1, the V gene TRBV5-5; 10 bases line up with TRBD1. The V gene's germline CDR1 is SGHKS and CDR2 YYEKEE (reference sequence). Unmatched junction bases numbered 18, after V lost 3 bases and J lost 12 bases. The length of the CDR3 is 17 residues. The CDR3 nucleotides read TGTGCCAGCAGCTATAGACAGGGGGCTATTCCAGACCTCATGCAGTTCTTC. This codes for CASSYRQGAIPDLMQFF.

This chain joins TRBV19 and TRBJ1-2; TRBD1 aligns across 9 bases. CDR3 length: 17 residues. Looked up from germline, CDR1 is LNHDA and CDR2 is SQIVND (reference sequence). With 7 bases clipped from V and 4 bases from J, the junction kept 16 bases outside the gene matches. In nucleotides, the CDR3 is TGTGCCAGTACTAACCCAGGGGCGACAGGGGGAAGCTATGGCTACACCTTC. It specifies CASTNPGATGGSYGYTF.

The chain uses TRBV7-9 and TRBJ2-1, with 12 bases aligning to TRBD2. The V and J ends lost 5 bases and 8 bases, in that order; junction bases with no gene match: 13. Germline values: CDR1 SEHNR, CDR2 FQNEAQ (reference sequence). The CDR3 has 17 amino acids. The CDR3 DNA is TGTGCCAGCAGCCTACCGACAAGCGGGACTAGCGGGTATGAGCAGTTCTTC. Amino acids: CASSLPTSGTSGYEQFF.